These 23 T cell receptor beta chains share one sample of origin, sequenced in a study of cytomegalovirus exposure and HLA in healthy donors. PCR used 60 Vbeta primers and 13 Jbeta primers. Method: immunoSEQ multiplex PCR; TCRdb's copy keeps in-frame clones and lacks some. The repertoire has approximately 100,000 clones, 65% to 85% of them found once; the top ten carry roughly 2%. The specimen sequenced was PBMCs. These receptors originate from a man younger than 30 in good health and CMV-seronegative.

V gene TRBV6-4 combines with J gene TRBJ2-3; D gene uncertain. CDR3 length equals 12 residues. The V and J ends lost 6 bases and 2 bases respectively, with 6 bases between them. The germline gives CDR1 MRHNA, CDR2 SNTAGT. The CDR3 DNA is TGTGCCAGCAGGCGCTTCACAGATACGCAGTATTTT. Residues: CASRRFTDTQYF.

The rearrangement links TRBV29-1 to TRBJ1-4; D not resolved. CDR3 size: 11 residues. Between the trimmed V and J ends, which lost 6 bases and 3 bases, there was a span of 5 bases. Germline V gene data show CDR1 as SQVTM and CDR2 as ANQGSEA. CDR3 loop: CSVHSNEKLFF. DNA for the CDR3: TGCAGCGTCCATTCTAATGAAAAACTGTTTTTT.

The CDR3 DNA reads as TGTGCCAGCAGTGAATCTGGTCGGAGCTACAATGAGCAGTTCTTC. Residues: CASSESGRSYNEQFF. This sequence joins TRBV6-1 and TRBJ2-1; D remains ambiguous. V was cut by 2 bases and J by 3 bases, with 11 bases left in between. Per germline, CDR1 MNHNS and CDR2 SASEGT. The CDR3 sequence is 15 residues long.

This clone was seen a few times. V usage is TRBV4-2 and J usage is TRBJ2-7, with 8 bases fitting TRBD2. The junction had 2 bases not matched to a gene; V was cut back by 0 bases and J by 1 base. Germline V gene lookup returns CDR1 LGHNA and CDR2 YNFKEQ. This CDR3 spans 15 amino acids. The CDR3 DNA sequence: TGTGCCAGCAGCCAAGATATAGCGGGGTCCTACGAGCAGTACTTC. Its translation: CASSQDIAGSYEQYF.

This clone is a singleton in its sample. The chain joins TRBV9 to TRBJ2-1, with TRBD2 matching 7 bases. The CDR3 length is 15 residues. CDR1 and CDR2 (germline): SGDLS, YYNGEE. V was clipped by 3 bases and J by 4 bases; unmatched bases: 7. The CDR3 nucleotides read TGTGCCAGCAGCGCCGGGACTAACCTATACAATGAGCAGTTCTTC. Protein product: CASSAGTNLYNEQFF.

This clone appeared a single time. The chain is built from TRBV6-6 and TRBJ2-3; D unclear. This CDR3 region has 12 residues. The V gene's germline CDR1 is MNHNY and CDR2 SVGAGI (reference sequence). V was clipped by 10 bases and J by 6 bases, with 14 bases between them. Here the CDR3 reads CATIDSGDTQYF. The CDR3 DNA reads TGTGCCACCATTGACTCCGGGGATACGCAGTATTTT.

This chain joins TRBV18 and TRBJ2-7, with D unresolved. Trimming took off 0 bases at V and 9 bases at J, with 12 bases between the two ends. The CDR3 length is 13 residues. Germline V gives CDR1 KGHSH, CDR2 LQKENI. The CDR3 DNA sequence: TGTGCCAGCTCACCACCGTCGGTCGGTGGGCAGTACTTC. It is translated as CASSPPSVGGQYF.

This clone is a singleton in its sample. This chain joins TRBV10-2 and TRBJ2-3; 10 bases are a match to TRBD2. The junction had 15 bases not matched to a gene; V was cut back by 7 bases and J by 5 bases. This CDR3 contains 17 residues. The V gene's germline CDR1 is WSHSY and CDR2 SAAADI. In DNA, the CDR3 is TGCGCCAGCAAAGGGGGACGGGCTAGCGGGGGAATAGATACGCAGTATTTT. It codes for CASKGGRASGGIDTQYF.

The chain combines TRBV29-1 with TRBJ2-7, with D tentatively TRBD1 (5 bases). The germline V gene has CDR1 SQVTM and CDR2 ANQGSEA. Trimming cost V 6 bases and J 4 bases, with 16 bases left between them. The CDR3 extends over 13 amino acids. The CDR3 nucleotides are TGCAGCGTCACAGGTGGCATGGGTTACGAGCAGTACTTC. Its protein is CSVTGGMGYEQYF.

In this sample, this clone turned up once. CDR3 nucleotides: TGTGCCAGCAGCCAAGATTTCTTCAGGAAGAACACCGGGGAGCTGTTTTTT. This gives the protein CASSQDFFRKNTGELFF. The rearrangement links TRBV14 to TRBJ2-2; D call uncertain. Germline lookup yields CDR1 SGHDN and CDR2 FVKESK. The CDR3 has 17 residues. Between the trimmed V and J ends, which lost 0 bases and 1 base, there was a span of 12 bases.

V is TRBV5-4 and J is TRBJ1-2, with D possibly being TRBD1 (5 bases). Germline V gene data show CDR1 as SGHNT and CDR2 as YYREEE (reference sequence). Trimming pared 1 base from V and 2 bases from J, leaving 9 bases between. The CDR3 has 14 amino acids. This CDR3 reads CASSLRQFNYGYTF. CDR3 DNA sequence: TGTGCCAGCAGCTTGCGACAGTTCAACTATGGCTACACCTTC. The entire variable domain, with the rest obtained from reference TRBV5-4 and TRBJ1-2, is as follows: ETGVTQSPTHLIKTRGQQVTLRCSSQSGHNTVSWYQQALGQGPQFIFQYYREEENGRGNFPPRFSGLQFPNYSSELNVNALELDDSALYLCASSLRQFNYGYTFGSGTRLTVV.

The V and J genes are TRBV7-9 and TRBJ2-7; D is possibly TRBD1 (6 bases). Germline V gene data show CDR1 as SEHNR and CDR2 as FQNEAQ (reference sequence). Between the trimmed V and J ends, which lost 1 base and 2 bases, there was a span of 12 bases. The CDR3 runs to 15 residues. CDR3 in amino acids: CASSLVSAGAYEQYF. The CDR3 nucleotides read TGTGCCAGCAGCTTAGTGAGCGCAGGGGCCTACGAGCAGTACTTC.

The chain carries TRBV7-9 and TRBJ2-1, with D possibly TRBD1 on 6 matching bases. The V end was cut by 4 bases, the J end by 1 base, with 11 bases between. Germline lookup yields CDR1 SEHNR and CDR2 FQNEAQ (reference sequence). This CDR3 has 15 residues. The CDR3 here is CASSSLTGSYNEQFF. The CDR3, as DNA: TGTGCCAGCAGCTCCCTCACAGGGTCCTACAATGAGCAGTTCTTC.

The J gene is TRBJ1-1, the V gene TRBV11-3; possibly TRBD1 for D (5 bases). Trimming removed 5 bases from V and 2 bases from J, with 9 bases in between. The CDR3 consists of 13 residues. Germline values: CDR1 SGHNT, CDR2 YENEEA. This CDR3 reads CASSQGFNTEAFF. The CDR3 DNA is TGTGCCAGCAGCCAGGGTTTTAACACTGAAGCTTTCTTT.

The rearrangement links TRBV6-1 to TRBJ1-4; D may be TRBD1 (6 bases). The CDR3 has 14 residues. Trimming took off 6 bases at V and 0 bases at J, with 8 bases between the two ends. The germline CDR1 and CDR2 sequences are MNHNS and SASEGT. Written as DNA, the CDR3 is TGTGCCAGCAGCGAGGGGGCAACTAATGAAAAACTGTTTTTT. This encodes CASSEGATNEKLFF.

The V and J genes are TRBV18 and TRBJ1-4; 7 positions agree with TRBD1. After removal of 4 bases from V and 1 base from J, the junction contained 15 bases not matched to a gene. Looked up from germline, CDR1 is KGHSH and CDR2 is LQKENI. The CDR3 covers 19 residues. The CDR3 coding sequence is TGTGCCAGCTCACGGCGAAGGCAGGGGGATGTAGGAACTAATGAAAAACTGTTTTTT. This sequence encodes CASSRRRQGDVGTNEKLFF.

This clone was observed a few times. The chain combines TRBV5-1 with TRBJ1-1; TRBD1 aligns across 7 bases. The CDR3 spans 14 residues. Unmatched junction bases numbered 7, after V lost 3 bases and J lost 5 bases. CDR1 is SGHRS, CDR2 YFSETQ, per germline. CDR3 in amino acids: CASSSGQAETEAFF. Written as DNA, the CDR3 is TGCGCCAGCAGCTCCGGACAGGCGGAGACTGAAGCTTTCTTT.

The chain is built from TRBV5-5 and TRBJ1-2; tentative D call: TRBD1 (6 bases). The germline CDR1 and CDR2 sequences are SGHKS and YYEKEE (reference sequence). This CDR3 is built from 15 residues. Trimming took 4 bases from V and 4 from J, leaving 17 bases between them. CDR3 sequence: CASSKKGDIVYGYTF. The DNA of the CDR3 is TGTGCCAGCAGCAAAAAAGGGGACATCGTCTATGGCTACACCTTC.

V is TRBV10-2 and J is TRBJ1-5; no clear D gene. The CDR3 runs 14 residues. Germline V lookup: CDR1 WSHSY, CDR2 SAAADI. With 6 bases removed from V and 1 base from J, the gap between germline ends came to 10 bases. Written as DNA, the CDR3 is TGCGCCAGCAGCCCGGCGGTGAGCAATCAGCCCCAGCATTTT. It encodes CASSPAVSNQPQHF.

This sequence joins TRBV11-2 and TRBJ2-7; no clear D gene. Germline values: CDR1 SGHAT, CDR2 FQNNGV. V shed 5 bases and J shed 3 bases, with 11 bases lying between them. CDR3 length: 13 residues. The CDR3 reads CASSVNYGYEQYF. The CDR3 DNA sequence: TGTGCCAGCAGCGTTAACTACGGCTACGAGCAGTACTTC. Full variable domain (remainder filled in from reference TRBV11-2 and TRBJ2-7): EAGVAQSPRYKIIEKRQSVAFWCNPISGHATLYWYQQILGQGPKLLIQFQNNGVVDDSQLPKDRFSAERLKGVDSTLKIQPAKLEDSAVYLCASSVNYGYEQYFGPGTRLTVT.

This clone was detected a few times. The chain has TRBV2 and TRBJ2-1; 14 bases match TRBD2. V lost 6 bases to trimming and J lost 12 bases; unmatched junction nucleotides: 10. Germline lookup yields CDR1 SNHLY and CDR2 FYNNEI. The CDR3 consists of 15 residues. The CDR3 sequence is CASRRLTSGGEGQFF. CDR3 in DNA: TGTGCCAGCAGGAGACTGACTAGCGGGGGGGAAGGGCAGTTCTTC.

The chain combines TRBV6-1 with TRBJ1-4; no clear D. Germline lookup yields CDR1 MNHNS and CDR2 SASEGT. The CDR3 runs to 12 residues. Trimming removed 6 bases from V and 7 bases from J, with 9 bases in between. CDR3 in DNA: TGTGCCAGCAGGAGACGGGGTGAAAAACTGTTTTTT. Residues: CASRRRGEKLFF.

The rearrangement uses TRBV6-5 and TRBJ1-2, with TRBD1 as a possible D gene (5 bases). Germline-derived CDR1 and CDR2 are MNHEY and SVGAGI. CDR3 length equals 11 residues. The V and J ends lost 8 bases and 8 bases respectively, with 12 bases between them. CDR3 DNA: TGTGCCAGCCGGGGGTGGGAGGGCTACACCTTC. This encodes CASRGWEGYTF.